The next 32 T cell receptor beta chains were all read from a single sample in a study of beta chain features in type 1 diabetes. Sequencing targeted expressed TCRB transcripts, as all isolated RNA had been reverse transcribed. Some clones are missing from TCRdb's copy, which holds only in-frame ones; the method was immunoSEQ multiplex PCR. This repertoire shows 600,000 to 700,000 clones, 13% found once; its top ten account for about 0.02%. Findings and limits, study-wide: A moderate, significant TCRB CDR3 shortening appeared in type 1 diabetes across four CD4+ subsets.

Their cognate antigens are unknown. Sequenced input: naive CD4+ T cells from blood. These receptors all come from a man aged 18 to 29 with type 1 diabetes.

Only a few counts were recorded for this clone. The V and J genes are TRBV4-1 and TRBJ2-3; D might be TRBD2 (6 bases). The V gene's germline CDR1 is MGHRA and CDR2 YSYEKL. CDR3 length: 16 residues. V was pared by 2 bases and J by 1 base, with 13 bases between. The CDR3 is CASSQRGIEGTDTQYF. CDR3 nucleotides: TGCGCCAGCAGCCAACGGGGGATTGAGGGCACAGATACGCAGTATTTT.

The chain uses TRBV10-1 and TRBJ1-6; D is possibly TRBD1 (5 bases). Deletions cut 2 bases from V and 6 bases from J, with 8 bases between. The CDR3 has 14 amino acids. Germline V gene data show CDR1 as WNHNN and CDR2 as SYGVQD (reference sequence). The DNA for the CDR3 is TGCGCCAGCAGTGAGGGGACGGTTAATTCACCCCTCCACTTT. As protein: CASSEGTVNSPLHF.

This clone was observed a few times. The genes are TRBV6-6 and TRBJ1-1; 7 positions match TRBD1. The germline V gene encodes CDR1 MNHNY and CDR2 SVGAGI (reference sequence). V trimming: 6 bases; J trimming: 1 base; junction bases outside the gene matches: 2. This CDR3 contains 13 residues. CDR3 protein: CASSGQANTEAFF. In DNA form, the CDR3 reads TGTGCCAGCAGCGGACAGGCGAACACTGAAGCTTTCTTT.

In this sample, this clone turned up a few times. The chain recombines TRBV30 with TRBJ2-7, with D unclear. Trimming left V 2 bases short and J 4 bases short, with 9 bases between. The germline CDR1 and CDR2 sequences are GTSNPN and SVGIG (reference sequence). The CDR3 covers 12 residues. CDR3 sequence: CAWSTLSYEQYF. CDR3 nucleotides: TGTGCCTGGAGTACACTGAGTTACGAGCAGTACTTC.

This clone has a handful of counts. The CDR3 DNA sequence: TGCGCCAGCAGCCAAGAAAGGACAGGGAAGGCGAACACCGGGGAGCTGTTTTTT. Translated, it gives CASSQERTGKANTGELFF. The chain carries TRBV4-1 and TRBJ2-2, with 8 positions matching TRBD1. With V trimmed by 0 bases and J by 0 bases, 6 bases remained unmatched. Germline lookup yields CDR1 MGHRA and CDR2 YSYEKL. The CDR3 contains 18 residues.

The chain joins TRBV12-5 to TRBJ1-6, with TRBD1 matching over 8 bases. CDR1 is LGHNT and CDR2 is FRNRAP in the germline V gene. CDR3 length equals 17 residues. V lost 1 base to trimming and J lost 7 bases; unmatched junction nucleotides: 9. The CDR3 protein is CASGLAFLDRANSPLHF. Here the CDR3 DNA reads TGTGCTAGTGGTTTGGCCTTTCTGGACAGGGCCAATTCACCCCTCCACTTT.

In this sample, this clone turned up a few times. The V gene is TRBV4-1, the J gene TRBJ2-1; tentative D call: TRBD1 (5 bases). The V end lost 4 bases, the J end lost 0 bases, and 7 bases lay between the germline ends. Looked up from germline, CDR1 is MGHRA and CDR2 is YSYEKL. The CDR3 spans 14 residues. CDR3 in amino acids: CASSPGSSYNEQFF. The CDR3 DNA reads TGCGCCAGCAGCCCAGGGTCCTCCTACAATGAGCAGTTCTTC.

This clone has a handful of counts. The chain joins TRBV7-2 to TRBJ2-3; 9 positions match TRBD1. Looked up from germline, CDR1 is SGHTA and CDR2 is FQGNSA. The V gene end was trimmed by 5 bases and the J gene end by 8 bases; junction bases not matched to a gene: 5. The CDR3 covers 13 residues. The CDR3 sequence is CASSREQGATQYF. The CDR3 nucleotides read TGTGCCAGCAGCCGAGAACAGGGGGCTACGCAGTATTTT.

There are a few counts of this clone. CDR3 sequence: CASRAQGALGETQYF. The DNA for the CDR3 is TGTGCCAGCAGGGCTCAGGGGGCGCTGGGTGAGACCCAGTACTTC. The rearrangement uses TRBV2 and TRBJ2-5, with TRBD1 identical over 8 bases. The J segment lost 5 bases and the V segment lost 6 bases, leaving 11 bases of the junction unmatched. Per germline, CDR1 SNHLY and CDR2 FYNNEI. This CDR3 contains 15 residues.

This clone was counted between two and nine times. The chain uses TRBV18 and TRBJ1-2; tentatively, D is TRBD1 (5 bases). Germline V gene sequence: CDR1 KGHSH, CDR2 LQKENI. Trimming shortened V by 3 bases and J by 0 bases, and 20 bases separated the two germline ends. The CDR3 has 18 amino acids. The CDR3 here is CASSPSHGAFEANYGYTF. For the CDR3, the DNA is TGTGCCAGCTCACCCTCCCACGGGGCTTTTGAAGCTAACTATGGCTACACCTTC.

CDR3 nucleotide sequence: TGTGCCAGCTGGGGACAGGGGGCCCAAGAGACCCAGTACTTC. It specifies CASWGQGAQETQYF. The V gene is TRBV2, the J gene TRBJ2-5; TRBD1 matches at 12 bases. There are 14 residues in the CDR3. In germline, CDR1 is SNHLY, CDR2 FYNNEI. With V trimmed by 8 bases and J by 1 base, 2 bases remained unmatched.

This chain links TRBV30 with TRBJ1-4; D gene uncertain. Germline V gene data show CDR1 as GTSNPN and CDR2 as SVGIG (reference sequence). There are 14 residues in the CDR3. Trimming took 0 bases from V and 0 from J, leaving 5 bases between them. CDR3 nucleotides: TGTGCCTGGAGTGTACAAGCAACTAATGAAAAACTGTTTTTT. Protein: CAWSVQATNEKLFF. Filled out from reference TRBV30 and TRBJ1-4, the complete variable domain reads SQTIHQWPATLVQPVGSPLSLECTVEGTSNPNLYWYRQAAGRGLQLLFYSVGIGQISSEVPQNLSASRPQDRQFILSSKKLLLSDSGFYLCAWSVQATNEKLFFGSGTQLSVL.

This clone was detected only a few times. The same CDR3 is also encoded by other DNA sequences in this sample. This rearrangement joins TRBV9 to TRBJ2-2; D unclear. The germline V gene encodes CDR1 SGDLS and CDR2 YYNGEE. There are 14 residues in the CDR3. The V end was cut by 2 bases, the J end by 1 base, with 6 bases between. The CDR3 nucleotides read TGTGCCAGCAGCGTTCGTGGGAACACCGGGGAGCTGTTTTTT. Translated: CASSVRGNTGELFF.

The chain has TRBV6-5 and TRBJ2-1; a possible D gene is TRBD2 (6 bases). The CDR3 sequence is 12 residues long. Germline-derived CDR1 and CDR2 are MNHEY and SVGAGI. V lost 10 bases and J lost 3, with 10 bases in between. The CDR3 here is CAIGEVYNEQFF. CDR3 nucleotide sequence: TGTGCCATAGGGGAGGTCTACAATGAGCAGTTCTTC.

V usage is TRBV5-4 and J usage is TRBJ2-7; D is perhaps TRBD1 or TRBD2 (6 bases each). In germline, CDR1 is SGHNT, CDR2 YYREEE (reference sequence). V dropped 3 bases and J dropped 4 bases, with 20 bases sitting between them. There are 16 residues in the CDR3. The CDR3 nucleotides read TGTGCCAGCAGCTCCGGGGGCGGGGCGTTAAGTTACGAGCAGTACTTC. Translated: CASSSGGGALSYEQYF.

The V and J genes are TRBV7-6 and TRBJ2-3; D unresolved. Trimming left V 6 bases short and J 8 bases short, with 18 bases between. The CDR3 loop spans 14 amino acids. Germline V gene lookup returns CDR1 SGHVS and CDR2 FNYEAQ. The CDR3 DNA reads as TGTGCCAGCAGAACAGACGCGCCAGGTGGTACGCAGTATTTT. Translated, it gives CASRTDAPGGTQYF.

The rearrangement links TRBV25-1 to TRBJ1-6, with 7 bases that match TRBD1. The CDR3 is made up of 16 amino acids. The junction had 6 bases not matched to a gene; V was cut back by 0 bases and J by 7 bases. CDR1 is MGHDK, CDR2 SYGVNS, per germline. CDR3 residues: CASSEYGDSRNSPLHF. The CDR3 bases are TGTGCCAGCAGTGAATACGGGGACAGTAGGAATTCACCCCTCCACTTT.

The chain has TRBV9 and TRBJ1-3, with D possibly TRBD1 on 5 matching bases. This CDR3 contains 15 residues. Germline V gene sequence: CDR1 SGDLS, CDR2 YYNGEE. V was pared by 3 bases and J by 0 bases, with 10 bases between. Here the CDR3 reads CASSDRQLSGNTIYF. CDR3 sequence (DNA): TGTGCCAGCAGCGACCGACAGCTCTCTGGAAACACCATATATTTT.

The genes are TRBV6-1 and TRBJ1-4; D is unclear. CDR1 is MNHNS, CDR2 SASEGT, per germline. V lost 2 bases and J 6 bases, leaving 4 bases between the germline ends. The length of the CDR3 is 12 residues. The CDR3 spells CASSESHEKLFF. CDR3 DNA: TGTGCCAGCAGTGAATCCCATGAAAAACTGTTTTTT.

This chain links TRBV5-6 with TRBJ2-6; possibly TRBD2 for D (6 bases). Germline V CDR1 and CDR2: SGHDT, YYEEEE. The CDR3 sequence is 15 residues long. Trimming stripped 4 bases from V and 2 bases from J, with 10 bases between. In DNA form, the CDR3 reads TGTGCCAGCAGCCGCGGGGCTACTGGGGCCAACGTCCTGACTTTC. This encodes CASSRGATGANVLTF.

The CDR3 protein is CASSLTLGTDTQYF. For the CDR3, the DNA is TGTGCCAGCAGTCTTACTCTTGGCACAGATACGCAGTATTTT. The rearrangement links TRBV6-1 to TRBJ2-3; D is undetermined. The CDR3 spans 14 residues. CDR1 and CDR2 (germline): MNHNS, SASEGT. Trimming cost V 5 bases and J 1 base, with 10 bases left between them.

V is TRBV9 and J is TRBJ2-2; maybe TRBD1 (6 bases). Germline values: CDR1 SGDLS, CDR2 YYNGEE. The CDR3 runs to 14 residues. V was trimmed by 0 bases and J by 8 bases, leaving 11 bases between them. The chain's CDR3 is CASSVGYRVGELFF. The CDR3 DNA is TGTGCCAGCAGCGTAGGTTACAGGGTAGGGGAGCTGTTTTTT.

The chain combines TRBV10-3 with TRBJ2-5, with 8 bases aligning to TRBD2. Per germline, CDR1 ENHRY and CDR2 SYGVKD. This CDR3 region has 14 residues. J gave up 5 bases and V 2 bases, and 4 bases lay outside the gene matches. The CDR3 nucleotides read TGTGCCATCAGTGAGCGTCGGGGGGGGGAGACCCAGTACTTC. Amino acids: CAISERRGGETQYF.

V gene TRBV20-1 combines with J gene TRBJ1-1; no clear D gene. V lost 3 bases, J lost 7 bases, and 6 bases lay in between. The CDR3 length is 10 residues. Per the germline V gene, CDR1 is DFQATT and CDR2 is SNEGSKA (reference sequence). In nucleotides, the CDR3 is TGCAGTGCTAGTTCTAGTGAAGCTTTCTTT. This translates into CSASSSEAFF.

DNA for the CDR3: TGCGCCAGCAGCTTGGCGGGCACGAATCAGCCCCAGCATTTT. It codes for CASSLAGTNQPQHF. The rearrangement joins TRBV5-1 to TRBJ1-5; D is uncertain. The CDR3 loop spans 14 amino acids. The germline V gene encodes CDR1 SGHRS and CDR2 YFSETQ. Between the trimmed V and J ends, which lost 0 bases and 4 bases, there was a span of 8 bases.

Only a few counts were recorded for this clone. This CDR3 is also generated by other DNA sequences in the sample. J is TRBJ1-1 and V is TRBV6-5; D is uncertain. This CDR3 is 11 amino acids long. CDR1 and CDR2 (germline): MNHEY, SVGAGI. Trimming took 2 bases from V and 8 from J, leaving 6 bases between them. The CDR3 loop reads CASSYLSEAFF. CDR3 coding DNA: TGTGCCAGCAGTTACCTATCAGAAGCTTTCTTT.

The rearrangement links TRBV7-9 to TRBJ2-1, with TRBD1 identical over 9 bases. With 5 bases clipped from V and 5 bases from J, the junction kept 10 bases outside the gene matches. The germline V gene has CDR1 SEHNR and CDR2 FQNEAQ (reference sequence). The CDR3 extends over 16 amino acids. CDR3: CASSQQGTGRHNEQFF. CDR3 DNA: TGTGCCAGCAGCCAACAGGGGACAGGGAGACACAATGAGCAGTTCTTC. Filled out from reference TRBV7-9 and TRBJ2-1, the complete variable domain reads DTGVSQNPRHKITKRGQNVTFRCDPISEHNRLYWYRQTLGQGPEFLTYFQNEAQLEKSRLLSDRFSAERPKGSFSTLEIQRTEQGDSAMYLCASSQQGTGRHNEQFFGPGTRLTVL.

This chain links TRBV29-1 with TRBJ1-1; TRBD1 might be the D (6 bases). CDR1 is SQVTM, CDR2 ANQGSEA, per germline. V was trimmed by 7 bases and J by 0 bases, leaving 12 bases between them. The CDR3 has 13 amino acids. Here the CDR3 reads CSENGQMNTEAFF. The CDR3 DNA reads TGCAGCGAAAACGGACAGATGAACACTGAAGCTTTCTTT.

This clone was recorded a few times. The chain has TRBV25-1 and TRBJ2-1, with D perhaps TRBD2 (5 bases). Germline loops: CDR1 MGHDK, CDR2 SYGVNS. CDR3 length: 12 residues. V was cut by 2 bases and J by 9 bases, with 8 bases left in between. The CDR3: CASSERGTEQFF. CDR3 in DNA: TGTGCCAGCAGTGAACGGGGTACTGAGCAGTTCTTC.

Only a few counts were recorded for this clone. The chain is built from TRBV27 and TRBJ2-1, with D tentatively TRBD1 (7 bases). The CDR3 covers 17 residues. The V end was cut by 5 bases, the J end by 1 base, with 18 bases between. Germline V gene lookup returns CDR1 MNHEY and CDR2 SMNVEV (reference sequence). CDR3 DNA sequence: TGTGCCAGCAGTCTCCCTCCGTCAGGGGGGTCCTACAATGAGCAGTTCTTC. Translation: CASSLPPSGGSYNEQFF.

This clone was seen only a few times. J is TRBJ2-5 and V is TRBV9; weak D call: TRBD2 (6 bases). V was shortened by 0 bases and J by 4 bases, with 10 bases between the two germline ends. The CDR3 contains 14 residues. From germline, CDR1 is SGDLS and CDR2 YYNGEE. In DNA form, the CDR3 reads TGTGCCAGCAGCGTAGGGGGCGGGATAGAGACCCAGTACTTC. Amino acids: CASSVGGGIETQYF.

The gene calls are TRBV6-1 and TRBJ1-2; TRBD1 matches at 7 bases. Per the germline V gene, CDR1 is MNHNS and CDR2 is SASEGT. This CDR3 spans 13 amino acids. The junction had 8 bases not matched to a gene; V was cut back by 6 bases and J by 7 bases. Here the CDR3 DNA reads TGTGCCAGCAGGAACGGACAGGTGACTGGCTACACCTTC. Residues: CASRNGQVTGYTF.